The clone carrying this T cell receptor (beta chain) has only a few counts. This CDR3 is built from 12 residues. V lost 1 base to trimming and J lost 2 bases, with 4 bases between them. Germline lookup yields CDR1 SGHDT and CDR2 YYEEEE. The sample originates from a study of blood T cell repertoires in COVID-19. About the research overall: The origin of the acute and convalescent COVID-19 samples was the United States, Italy and Spain. T cells, B-cell-depleted T cells, or PBMCs provided the cDNA or gDNA that served as material.

Original data processing: Reference gene primer amplification in the assay estimated nucleated cell counts. This table comes from immunoSEQ multiplex PCR, and its TCRdb copy is limited to in-frame clones, with some not included. The V and J calls and clone size are taken from that table; D and trimming were inferred from the DNA. The table shows more than 80,000 clones, with around three quarters occurring only once. This sequence joins TRBV5-6 and TRBJ2-7; no firm D call. Sequencing was carried out using peripheral blood. The clonotype was recovered from an elderly woman with active or convalescent COVID-19. CDR3 amino acids: CASSLPTYEQYF. CDR3 coding DNA: TGTGCCAGCAGCTTGCCCACCTACGAGCAGTACTTC.